The rows below give T cell receptor beta chains drawn from one sample of a study of CD8 T cells in Susac syndrome. From the immunoSEQ multiplex PCR reads, TCRdb called clonotypes with MiXCR, one entry per CDR3 protein. This sample carries roughly 200,000 distinct CDR3 sequences, 90% to 97% of them seen once, and the ten largest clones take about 0.093%. Specimen: CD4+ T cells from PBMCs. The receptors here all came from a human donor with multiple sclerosis. The CDR3 runs from the conserved cysteine through the conserved F or W. D genes are given only for firm matches. Clone size is not always given. Where it is, it says once, few, many or a class for expanded clones.

j_call: TRBJ1-5
v_call: TRBV28
clone_size: .
d_call: TRBD1
cdr3_aa: CATDRGSNQPQHF
cdr3_nt: TGTGCCACCGACAGGGGAAGCAATCAGCCCCAGCATTTT

j_call: TRBJ2-1
v_call: TRBV30
clone_size: .
d_call: TRBD2
cdr3_aa: CAWSERGAGAPLLYNEQFF
cdr3_nt: TGTGCCTGGAGTGAGCGGGGGGCAGGGGCCCCTTTACTTTACAATGAGCAGTTCTTC

j_call: TRBJ2-7
v_call: TRBV9
clone_size: .
d_call: TRBD1
cdr3_aa: CASSVTGGHEQYF
cdr3_nt: TGTGCCAGCAGCGTTACAGGGGGCCACGAGCAGTACTTC

j_call: TRBJ2-5
v_call: TRBV9
clone_size: .
d_call: .
cdr3_aa: CASSVNGEVRGAQYF
cdr3_nt: TGTGCCAGCAGCGTAAATGGGGAGGTCAGGGGGGCCCAGTACTTC

j_call: TRBJ1-1
v_call: TRBV7-8
clone_size: .
d_call: TRBD1
cdr3_aa: CASSLGPGQGNLNTEAFF
cdr3_nt: TGTGCCAGCAGCTTAGGGCCGGGACAGGGCAACTTGAACACTGAAGCTTTCTTT

j_call: TRBJ1-2
v_call: TRBV5-4
clone_size: once
d_call: .
cdr3_aa: CASRSDWGPNGYTF
cdr3_nt: TGTGCCAGCAGATCAGATTGGGGGCCAAATGGCTACACCTTC

j_call: TRBJ2-1
v_call: TRBV18
clone_size: .
d_call: TRBD1
cdr3_aa: CASSPRDRAVDEQFF
cdr3_nt: TGTGCCAGCTCACCCCGGGACAGGGCTGTAGATGAGCAGTTCTTC

j_call: TRBJ2-2
v_call: TRBV9
clone_size: .
d_call: .
cdr3_aa: CASSVGGVSTGELFF
cdr3_nt: TGTGCCAGCAGCGTAGGCGGGGTGTCCACCGGGGAGCTGTTTTTT

j_call: TRBJ2-4
v_call: TRBV7-2
clone_size: .
d_call: .
cdr3_aa: CASSLVAGPEGANIQYF
cdr3_nt: TGTGCCAGCAGCTTAGTTGCGGGGCCTGAGGGGGCAAACATTCAGTACTTC

j_call: TRBJ1-5
v_call: TRBV20-1
clone_size: .
d_call: TRBD1
cdr3_aa: CSAQQGASSNQPQHF
cdr3_nt: TGCAGTGCTCAACAGGGGGCGTCTAGCAATCAGCCCCAGCATTTT

j_call: TRBJ2-1
v_call: TRBV7-2
clone_size: .
d_call: TRBD2
cdr3_aa: CASSLALAGDEQFF
cdr3_nt: TGTGCCAGCAGCTTAGCGCTAGCGGGGGATGAGCAGTTCTTC

j_call: TRBJ2-3
v_call: TRBV10-3
clone_size: .
d_call: .
cdr3_aa: CAISEGLGLGTDTQYF
cdr3_nt: TGTGCCATCAGTGAGGGCCTGGGGCTGGGGACAGATACGCAGTATTTT

j_call: TRBJ2-5
v_call: TRBV30
clone_size: .
d_call: .
cdr3_aa: CAWSVRRRGWTQYF
cdr3_nt: TGTGCCTGGAGTGTCCGCCGTCGAGGCTGGACCCAGTACTTC

j_call: TRBJ1-5
v_call: TRBV30
clone_size: once
d_call: .
cdr3_aa: CAWRPPGGRDQPQHF
cdr3_nt: TGTGCCTGGAGACCTCCGGGAGGGCGGGATCAGCCCCAGCATTTT

j_call: TRBJ2-3
v_call: TRBV30
clone_size: .
d_call: .
cdr3_aa: CAWSTVRGLTDTQYF
cdr3_nt: TGTGCCTGGAGTACTGTAAGGGGCTTGACAGATACGCAGTATTTT

j_call: TRBJ1-2
v_call: TRBV7-8
clone_size: .
d_call: TRBD1
cdr3_aa: CASSLVAQGASYGYTF
cdr3_nt: TGTGCCAGCAGCTTAGTAGCACAGGGGGCTTCGTATGGCTACACCTTC

j_call: TRBJ2-7
v_call: TRBV18
clone_size: .
d_call: .
cdr3_aa: CASSATPTPAYEQYF
cdr3_nt: TGTGCCAGCTCCGCGACACCCACACCCGCCTACGAGCAGTACTTC

j_call: TRBJ2-7
v_call: TRBV30
clone_size: few
d_call: TRBD1
cdr3_aa: CAWSPGTGAYEQYF
cdr3_nt: TGTGCCTGGAGCCCCGGGACAGGGGCCTACGAGCAGTACTTC

j_call: TRBJ2-5
v_call: TRBV7-7
clone_size: .
d_call: .
cdr3_aa: CASSRDIAKETQYF
cdr3_nt: TGTGCCAGCAGCCGGGACATCGCTAAAGAGACCCAGTACTTC

j_call: TRBJ2-1
v_call: TRBV30
clone_size: .
d_call: TRBD2
cdr3_aa: CACTLAGYINEQFF
cdr3_nt: TGTGCCTGTACTTTAGCGGGGTATATCAATGAGCAGTTCTTC

j_call: TRBJ2-1
v_call: TRBV3-1
clone_size: .
d_call: TRBD1
cdr3_aa: CASSLDRLRYNEQFF
cdr3_nt: TGTGCCAGCAGCCTGGACAGGCTGCGGTACAATGAGCAGTTCTTC

j_call: TRBJ1-2
v_call: TRBV20-1
clone_size: .
d_call: .
cdr3_aa: CSANPRVGGNGYTF
cdr3_nt: TGCAGTGCTAATCCCAGGGTGGGCGGAAATGGCTACACCTTC

j_call: TRBJ1-5
v_call: TRBV7-9
clone_size: .
d_call: TRBD1
cdr3_aa: CASSFGRDSHQPQHF
cdr3_nt: TGTGCCAGCAGCTTTGGCCGGGACAGCCATCAGCCCCAGCATTTT

j_call: TRBJ2-3
v_call: TRBV4-1
clone_size: .
d_call: .
cdr3_aa: CASSQGMGLTDTQYF
cdr3_nt: TGCGCCAGCAGCCAAGGAATGGGTCTCACAGATACGCAGTATTTT

j_call: TRBJ2-5
v_call: TRBV9
clone_size: .
d_call: TRBD1
cdr3_aa: CASSVEGTGGRETQYF
cdr3_nt: TGTGCCAGCAGCGTAGAGGGGACAGGGGGAAGGGAGACCCAGTACTTC

j_call: TRBJ2-5
v_call: TRBV24-1
clone_size: .
d_call: .
cdr3_aa: CATSDRNQETQYF
cdr3_nt: TGTGCCACCAGTGATCGGAACCAGGAGACCCAGTACTTC

j_call: TRBJ2-7
v_call: TRBV15
clone_size: once
d_call: TRBD1
cdr3_aa: CATSRGDRFSSYEQYF
cdr3_nt: TGTGCCACCAGCAGAGGGGACAGGTTCAGCTCCTACGAGCAGTACTTC

j_call: TRBJ1-5
v_call: TRBV18
clone_size: .
d_call: TRBD1
cdr3_aa: CASSPPDRAGQPQHF
cdr3_nt: TGTGCCAGCTCACCACCGGACAGGGCAGGTCAGCCCCAGCATTTT

j_call: TRBJ1-1
v_call: TRBV20-1
clone_size: .
d_call: .
cdr3_aa: CSARVGAVGTEAFF
cdr3_nt: TGCAGTGCTAGAGTGGGCGCGGTTGGGACTGAAGCTTTCTTT

j_call: TRBJ1-2
v_call: TRBV20-1
clone_size: .
d_call: .
cdr3_aa: CSAREGAQQVVGYTF
cdr3_nt: TGCAGTGCTAGAGAGGGGGCCCAACAGGTCGTGGGCTACACCTTC

j_call: TRBJ2-3
v_call: TRBV4-3
clone_size: .
d_call: .
cdr3_aa: CASSQGITGLRTDTQYF
cdr3_nt: TGCGCCAGCAGCCAGGGGATTACAGGGCTTCGGACAGATACGCAGTATTTT

j_call: TRBJ1-4
v_call: TRBV5-1
clone_size: .
d_call: .
cdr3_aa: CASSQSGHEKLFF
cdr3_nt: TGCGCCAGCAGCCAAAGCGGGCATGAAAAACTGTTTTTT

j_call: TRBJ2-2
v_call: TRBV11-2
clone_size: .
d_call: .
cdr3_aa: CASSPPTRANTGELFF
cdr3_nt: TGTGCCAGCAGCCCACCGACGAGAGCGAACACCGGGGAGCTGTTTTTT

j_call: TRBJ2-2
v_call: TRBV9
clone_size: .
d_call: .
cdr3_aa: CASSPRGGSPTGELFF
cdr3_nt: TGTGCCAGCAGCCCGAGGGGCGGGTCCCCGACCGGGGAGCTGTTTTTT

j_call: TRBJ2-5
v_call: TRBV20-1
clone_size: .
d_call: TRBD2
cdr3_aa: CSAPSGGNQETQYF
cdr3_nt: TGCAGTGCTCCAAGCGGGGGGAACCAAGAGACCCAGTACTTC

j_call: TRBJ1-2
v_call: TRBV4-1
clone_size: .
d_call: TRBD1
cdr3_aa: CASSPQGIGGNGYTF
cdr3_nt: TGCGCCAGCAGCCCCCAAGGAATAGGGGGCAATGGCTACACCTTC

j_call: TRBJ2-1
v_call: TRBV5-6
clone_size: .
d_call: TRBD2
cdr3_aa: CANRGAGAEVNEQFF
cdr3_nt: TGTGCCAACCGGGGAGCGGGGGCCGAGGTCAATGAGCAGTTCTTC

j_call: TRBJ1-2
v_call: TRBV28
clone_size: .
d_call: .
cdr3_aa: CASSLGWSSGYTF
cdr3_nt: TGTGCCAGCAGTTTAGGTTGGAGTTCGGGCTACACCTTC

j_call: TRBJ1-1
v_call: TRBV6-1
clone_size: .
d_call: .
cdr3_aa: CASSERVEDAEAFF
cdr3_nt: TGTGCCAGCAGTGAAAGGGTGGAGGACGCTGAAGCTTTCTTT

j_call: TRBJ1-1
v_call: TRBV29-1
clone_size: .
d_call: TRBD1
cdr3_aa: CSVERGQGMNTEAFF
cdr3_nt: TGCAGCGTTGAAAGGGGACAGGGCATGAACACTGAAGCTTTCTTT

j_call: TRBJ1-2
v_call: TRBV12-3/TRBV12-4
clone_size: .
d_call: TRBD1
cdr3_aa: CASSPGTDPGLNYGYTF
cdr3_nt: TGTGCCAGCAGTCCGGGGACAGATCCGGGCCTAAACTATGGCTACACCTTC

j_call: TRBJ1-2
v_call: TRBV5-6
clone_size: .
d_call: .
cdr3_aa: CASSFNSNYGYTF
cdr3_nt: TGTGCCAGCAGCTTTAATTCAAACTATGGCTACACCTTC

j_call: TRBJ2-3
v_call: TRBV6-5
clone_size: .
d_call: .
cdr3_aa: CASSDLTDTQYF
cdr3_nt: TGTGCCAGCAGTGACCTGACAGATACGCAGTATTTT

j_call: TRBJ1-1
v_call: TRBV11-3
clone_size: .
d_call: .
cdr3_aa: CASSEGVEAFF
cdr3_nt: TGTGCCAGCAGCGAGGGAGTTGAAGCTTTCTTT

j_call: TRBJ1-2
v_call: TRBV29-1
clone_size: once
d_call: TRBD1
cdr3_aa: CSVDRETNYGYTF
cdr3_nt: TGCAGCGTAGACAGGGAAACTAACTATGGCTACACCTTC

j_call: TRBJ1-1
v_call: TRBV6-5
clone_size: .
d_call: TRBD1
cdr3_aa: CAARGLSNTEAFF
cdr3_nt: TGTGCCGCCAGGGGGCTTTCTAACACTGAAGCTTTCTTT

j_call: TRBJ2-2
v_call: TRBV12-3/TRBV12-4
clone_size: .
d_call: .
cdr3_aa: CASSLRASSTGELFF
cdr3_nt: TGTGCCAGCAGTTTAAGGGCTAGCAGCACCGGGGAGCTGTTTTTT

j_call: TRBJ1-1
v_call: TRBV29-1
clone_size: .
d_call: .
cdr3_aa: CSVAGVLNTEAFF
cdr3_nt: TGCAGCGTTGCAGGGGTACTGAACACTGAAGCTTTCTTT

j_call: TRBJ2-7
v_call: TRBV5-1
clone_size: .
d_call: TRBD2
cdr3_aa: CASHLAGGPYEQYF
cdr3_nt: TGCGCCAGCCACCTAGCGGGGGGGCCCTACGAGCAGTACTTC

j_call: TRBJ2-7
v_call: TRBV5-4
clone_size: .
d_call: .
cdr3_aa: CASSLRDAGYEQYF
cdr3_nt: TGTGCCAGCAGCTTGCGAGACGCGGGATACGAGCAGTACTTC

j_call: TRBJ2-2
v_call: TRBV29-1
clone_size: .
d_call: TRBD1
cdr3_aa: CSVREGARNTGELFF
cdr3_nt: TGCAGCGTACGAGAGGGGGCAAGGAACACCGGGGAGCTGTTTTTT

j_call: TRBJ2-7
v_call: TRBV7-8
clone_size: .
d_call: TRBD1
cdr3_aa: CASSLGDRDYEQYF
cdr3_nt: TGTGCCAGCAGCTTAGGGGACAGGGACTACGAGCAGTACTTC

j_call: TRBJ1-1
v_call: TRBV29-1
clone_size: .
d_call: .
cdr3_aa: CSVEVWNSGSSTEAFF
cdr3_nt: TGCAGCGTTGAAGTGTGGAACAGCGGTTCCTCGACTGAAGCTTTCTTT

j_call: TRBJ1-1
v_call: TRBV29-1
clone_size: .
d_call: .
cdr3_aa: CSTQGGETEAFF
cdr3_nt: TGCAGCACACAGGGCGGGGAGACTGAAGCTTTCTTT